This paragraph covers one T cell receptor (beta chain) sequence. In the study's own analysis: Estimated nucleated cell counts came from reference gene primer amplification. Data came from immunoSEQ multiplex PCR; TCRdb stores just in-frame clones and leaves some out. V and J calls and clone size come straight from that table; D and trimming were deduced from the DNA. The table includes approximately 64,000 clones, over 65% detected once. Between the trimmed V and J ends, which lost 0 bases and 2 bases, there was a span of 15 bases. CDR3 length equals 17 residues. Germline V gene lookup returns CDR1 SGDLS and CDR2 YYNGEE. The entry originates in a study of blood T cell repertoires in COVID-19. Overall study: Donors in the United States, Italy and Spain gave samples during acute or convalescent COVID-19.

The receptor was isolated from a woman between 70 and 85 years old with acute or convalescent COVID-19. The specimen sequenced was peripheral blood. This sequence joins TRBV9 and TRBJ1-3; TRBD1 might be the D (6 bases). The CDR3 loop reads CASSVDPGAGAGNTIYF. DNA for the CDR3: TGTGCCAGCAGCGTAGATCCCGGGGCAGGGGCTGGAAACACCATATATTTT.